The T cell receptor beta chain under discussion was sequenced for a study of vaccination effects on CD4 cells after COVID-19. Some clones are missing from TCRdb's copy, which holds only in-frame ones; the method was immunoSEQ multiplex PCR. The table lists tens of thousands of clones, around 78% of them singletons. Antigen-specific CD4+ T cell clonotypes were called by their expansion after viral peptide-pool culture in ViraFEST. Upon completion of approximately ten days in culture, CD4+ T cells were isolated. Between March and December 2020, the person had a SARS-CoV-2 infection that PCR confirmed. IL-2 medium took the place of half the medium on both days 3 and 7. Details on this clone: What it recognizes is unknown.

The CDR3 spans 14 residues. V was shortened by 4 bases and J by 3 bases, with 12 bases between the two germline ends. Germline V gene data show CDR1 as SGHNT and CDR2 as YYREEE (reference sequence). The receptor was derived from a human donor who had a prior SARS-CoV-2 infection. The chain carries TRBV5-4 and TRBJ2-3; D remains unclear. Sample: CD4+ T cells from PBMCs cultured with a peptide pool, taken before COVID-19 vaccination. In nucleotides, the CDR3 is TGTGCCAGCAGCCCCTCCCAGAGTACAGATACGCAGTATTTT. It is translated as CASSPSQSTDTQYF.